The rows below give T cell receptor beta chains drawn from one sample of a study of T cell responses to AZD1222 COVID-19 vaccine. Clones were sequenced by immunoSEQ multiplex PCR, and TCRdb holds only the in-frame ones, with some missing. The table shows 130,000 to 150,000 clones, with 88% occurring only once. Sequenced material: peripheral blood, taken 28 days after the second dose of the MenACWY control vaccine. All receptors come from an adult who received the MenACWY meningococcal vaccine as a control. CDR3s include the opening cysteine and the closing phenylalanine or tryptophan. A D gene is named only where the DNA matches it firmly. Some rows have no size entry. The others give once, few or many, or a class for an expanded clone.

D: .; size: .; V: TRBV5-4; J: TRBJ1-1; CDR3: CASSLLSAAGTTNEAFF; DNA: TGTGCCAGCAGCTTGCTATCGGCTGCGGGGACGACCAATGAAGCTTTCTTT
D: TRBD1; size: .; V: TRBV30; J: TRBJ1-5; CDR3: CAWSATGGNQPQHF; DNA: TGTGCCTGGAGTGCGACAGGGGGCAATCAGCCCCAGCATTTT
D: TRBD2; size: .; V: TRBV27; J: TRBJ2-7; CDR3: CASSRPTSGRYEQYF; DNA: TGTGCCAGCAGTCGCCCGACTAGCGGGAGGTACGAGCAGTACTTC
D: .; size: .; V: TRBV4-3; J: TRBJ2-2; CDR3: CASSQEGGPADTGELFF; DNA: TGCGCCAGCAGCCAAGAAGGCGGCCCAGCGGACACCGGGGAGCTGTTTTTT
D: .; size: .; V: TRBV7-9; J: TRBJ2-3; CDR3: CASSSSVSSTDTQYF; DNA: TGTGCCAGCAGCTCCAGCGTCTCTAGCACAGATACGCAGTATTTT
D: .; size: .; V: TRBV7-2; J: TRBJ2-3; CDR3: CASSLIPGARTDTQYF; DNA: TGTGCCAGCAGCTTAATTCCGGGGGCCCGCACAGATACGCAGTATTTT
D: TRBD2; size: .; V: TRBV24-1; J: TRBJ2-1; CDR3: CATSDFRGSKQFF; DNA: TGTGCCACCAGTGATTTTCGCGGGAGTAAGCAGTTCTTC
D: .; size: .; V: TRBV4-3; J: TRBJ1-2; CDR3: CASSRGTYSNYGYTF; DNA: TGCGCCAGCAGCCGCGGGACGTACTCTAACTATGGCTACACCTTC
D: .; size: .; V: TRBV6-2/TRBV6-3; J: TRBJ1-2; CDR3: CASSYRVTANYGYTF; DNA: TGTGCCAGCAGTTACAGGGTTACGGCTAACTATGGCTACACCTTC
D: .; size: once; V: TRBV6-5; J: TRBJ2-1; CDR3: CASSPLAFEQFF; DNA: TGTGCCAGCAGTCCATTAGCGTTCGAGCAGTTCTTC
D: TRBD1; size: once; V: TRBV5-1; J: TRBJ2-5; CDR3: CASSLALRTGGGETQYF; DNA: TGCGCCAGCAGCTTGGCTCTCCGGACAGGGGGGGGAGAGACCCAGTACTTC
D: .; size: .; V: TRBV7-2; J: TRBJ1-3; CDR3: CASSSRDGRNTIYF; DNA: TGTGCCAGCAGCTCGAGGGACGGTCGAAACACCATATATTTT
D: .; size: .; V: TRBV2; J: TRBJ1-1; CDR3: CASSEGWDAFF; DNA: TGTGCCAGCAGTGAGGGGTGGGACGCTTTCTTT
D: .; size: once; V: TRBV14; J: TRBJ1-1; CDR3: CASSSTVGYTEAFF; DNA: TGTGCCAGCAGCTCGACAGTTGGGTACACTGAAGCTTTCTTT
D: .; size: once; V: TRBV3-1/TRBV3-2; J: TRBJ1-6; CDR3: CASSQGSPPLHF; DNA: TGTGCCAGCAGCCAAGGTAGCCCTCCCCTCCACTTT
D: TRBD1; size: .; V: TRBV14; J: TRBJ1-2; CDR3: CASSQGARGGVRAYGYTF; DNA: TGTGCCAGCAGTCAGGGGGCGAGGGGCGGTGTGAGAGCCTATGGCTACACCTTC
D: .; size: .; V: TRBV24-1; J: TRBJ1-1; CDR3: CATQDVDTEAFF; DNA: TGTGCCACCCAAGACGTGGACACTGAAGCTTTCTTT
D: .; size: .; V: TRBV12-3/TRBV12-4; J: TRBJ1-6; CDR3: CASTGESGSPLHF; DNA: TGTGCCAGCACGGGGGAGTCAGGTTCACCCCTCCACTTT
D: TRBD1; size: .; V: TRBV7-3; J: TRBJ2-6; CDR3: CASSLVAGGSGANVLTF; DNA: TGTGCCAGCAGCTTAGTGGCAGGGGGCTCTGGGGCCAACGTCCTGACTTTC
D: .; size: .; V: TRBV29-1; J: TRBJ1-1; CDR3: CSARGGTPGTEAFF; DNA: TGCAGCGCACGGGGGGGGACACCCGGTACTGAAGCTTTCTTT
D: .; size: .; V: TRBV7-9; J: TRBJ2-1; CDR3: CASSLGISRGGQTSNEQFF; DNA: TGTGCCAGCAGCTTAGGGATTTCGAGGGGGGGCCAAACTAGCAATGAGCAGTTCTTC
D: .; size: once; V: TRBV5-1; J: TRBJ2-7; CDR3: CASSSTPAGFNEQYF; DNA: TGCGCCAGCAGCTCTACGCCTGCGGGATTCAACGAGCAGTACTTC
D: .; size: .; V: TRBV9; J: TRBJ2-1; CDR3: CASSTGQESYNEQFF; DNA: TGTGCCAGCAGCACGGGCCAAGAATCCTACAATGAGCAGTTCTTC
D: .; size: .; V: TRBV18; J: TRBJ2-3; CDR3: CASSSGGGDTQYF; DNA: TGTGCCAGCTCCTCTGGAGGGGGAGATACGCAGTATTTT
D: .; size: .; V: TRBV6-5; J: TRBJ1-1; CDR3: CASSFRQVGNTEAFF; DNA: TGTGCCAGCAGTTTCCGACAGGTGGGGAACACTGAAGCTTTCTTT
D: .; size: .; V: TRBV12-3/TRBV12-4; J: TRBJ2-1; CDR3: CASSSRGRGEQFF; DNA: TGTGCCAGCAGCTCCCGGGGCCGGGGTGAGCAGTTCTTC
D: .; size: .; V: TRBV19; J: TRBJ1-1; CDR3: CASTNNWGTEAFF; DNA: TGTGCCAGTACCAACAACTGGGGCACTGAAGCTTTCTTT
D: .; size: once; V: TRBV27; J: TRBJ1-4; CDR3: CASSLGGRINEKLFF; DNA: TGTGCCAGCAGTCTCGGGGGCCGGATTAATGAAAAACTGTTTTTT